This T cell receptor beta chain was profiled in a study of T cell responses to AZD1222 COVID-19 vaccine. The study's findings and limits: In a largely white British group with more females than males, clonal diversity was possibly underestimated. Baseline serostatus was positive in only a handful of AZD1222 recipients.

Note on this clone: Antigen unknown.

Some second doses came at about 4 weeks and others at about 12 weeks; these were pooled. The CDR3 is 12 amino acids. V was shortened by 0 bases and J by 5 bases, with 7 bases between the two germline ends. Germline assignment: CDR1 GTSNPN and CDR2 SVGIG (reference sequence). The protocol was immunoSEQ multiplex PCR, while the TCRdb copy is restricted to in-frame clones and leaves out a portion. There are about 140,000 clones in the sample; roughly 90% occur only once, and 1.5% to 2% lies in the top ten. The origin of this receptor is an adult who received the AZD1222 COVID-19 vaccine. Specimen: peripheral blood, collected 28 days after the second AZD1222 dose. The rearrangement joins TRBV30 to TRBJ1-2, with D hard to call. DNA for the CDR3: TGTGCCTGGAGTGTAAACCGGTATGGCTACACCTTC. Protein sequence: CAWSVNRYGYTF.